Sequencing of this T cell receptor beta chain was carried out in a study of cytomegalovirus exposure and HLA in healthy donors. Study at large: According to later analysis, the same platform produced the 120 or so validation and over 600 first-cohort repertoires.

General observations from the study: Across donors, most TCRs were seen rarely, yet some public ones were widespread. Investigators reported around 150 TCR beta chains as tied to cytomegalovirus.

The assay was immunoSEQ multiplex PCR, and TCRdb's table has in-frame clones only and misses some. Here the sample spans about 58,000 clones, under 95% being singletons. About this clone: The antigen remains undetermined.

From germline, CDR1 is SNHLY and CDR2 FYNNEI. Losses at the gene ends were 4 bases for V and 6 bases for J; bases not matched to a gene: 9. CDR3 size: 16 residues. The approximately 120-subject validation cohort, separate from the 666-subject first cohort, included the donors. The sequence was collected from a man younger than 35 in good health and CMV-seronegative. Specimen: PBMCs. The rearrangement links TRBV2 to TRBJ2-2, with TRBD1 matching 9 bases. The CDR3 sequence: CASSVMGQGVAGELFF. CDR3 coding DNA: TGTGCCAGCAGTGTTATGGGACAGGGTGTCGCCGGGGAGCTGTTTTTT.